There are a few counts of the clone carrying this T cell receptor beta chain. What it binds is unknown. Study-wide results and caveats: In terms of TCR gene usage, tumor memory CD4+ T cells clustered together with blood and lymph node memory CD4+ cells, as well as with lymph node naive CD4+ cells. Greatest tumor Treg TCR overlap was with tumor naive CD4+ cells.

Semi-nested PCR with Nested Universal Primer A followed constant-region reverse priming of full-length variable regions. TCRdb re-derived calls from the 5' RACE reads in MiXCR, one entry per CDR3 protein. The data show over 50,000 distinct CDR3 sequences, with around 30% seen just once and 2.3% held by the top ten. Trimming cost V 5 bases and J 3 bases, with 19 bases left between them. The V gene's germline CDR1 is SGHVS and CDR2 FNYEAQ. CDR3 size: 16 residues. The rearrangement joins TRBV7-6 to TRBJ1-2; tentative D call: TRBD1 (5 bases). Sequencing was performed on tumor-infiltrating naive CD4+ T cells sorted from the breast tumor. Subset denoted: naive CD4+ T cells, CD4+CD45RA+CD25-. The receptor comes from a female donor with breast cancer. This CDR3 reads CASSHISGQTDYGYTF. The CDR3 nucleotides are TGTGCCAGCAGCCACATTTCGGGGCAGACGGACTATGGCTACACCTTC.